The next 27 T cell receptor beta chains were all read from a single sample in a study of blood T cell repertoires in COVID-19. Libraries were prepared by immunoSEQ multiplex PCR; TCRdb keeps only in-frame clonotypes and omits some of them. The table shows a few hundred thousand clones, with about 88% occurring only once. Sequences were obtained from peripheral blood. These receptors originate from a man aged 18 to 29 with active or convalescent COVID-19.

On this clone itself: Other nucleotide sequences in the sample specify the same CDR3. The chain uses TRBV3-1 (or the pseudogene TRBV3-2) and TRBJ1-2, with no clear D. Trimming removed 1 base at V and 5 bases at J, with 5 bases between. Per the germline V gene, CDR1 is LGHDT and CDR2 is YNNKEL (reference sequence). The length of the CDR3 is 12 residues. The CDR3 here is CASSQALYGYTF. The CDR3 nucleotides are TGTGCCAGCAGCCAAGCTCTTTATGGCTACACCTTC.

V gene TRBV24-1 combines with J gene TRBJ2-1; D not resolved. Per the germline V gene, CDR1 is KGHDR and CDR2 is SFDVKD. The V gene lost 4 bases and the J gene lost 13 bases, with 13 bases spanning the gap. The CDR3 has 12 amino acids. DNA for the CDR3: TGTGCCACCAGTGAAAAATCAGGATTACAGTTCTTC. Protein sequence: CATSEKSGLQFF.

The chain is built from TRBV4-1 and TRBJ1-2; TRBD1 matches 8 bases. Losses at the gene ends were 1 base for V and 7 bases for J; bases not matched to a gene: 2. CDR3 length: 13 amino acids. Germline-derived CDR1 and CDR2 are MGHRA and YSYEKL. DNA for the CDR3: TGCGCCAGCAGCCAAGGGACAGGGCTTGGCTACACCTTC. This gives the protein CASSQGTGLGYTF.

The genes are TRBV7-9 and TRBJ2-7; TRBD2 matches 10 bases. Germline-derived CDR1 and CDR2 are SEHNR and FQNEAQ (reference sequence). J lost 3 bases, V lost 5 bases, and 10 bases had no gene match. This CDR3 is 16 amino acids long. The CDR3 protein is CASSPLSSGRDYEQYF. In DNA, the CDR3 is TGTGCCAGCAGCCCCCTATCAAGCGGGAGGGACTACGAGCAGTACTTC.

The DNA for the CDR3 is TGCGCCAGCAGCCAAGAAGACAAAGTCTCTGGAAACACCATATATTTT. Translated, it gives CASSQEDKVSGNTIYF. The chain employs TRBV4-1 and TRBJ1-3, with D unclear. The CDR3 contains 16 residues. Trimming removed 0 bases from V and 0 bases from J, with 9 bases in between. Germline lookup yields CDR1 MGHRA and CDR2 YSYEKL.

The chain carries TRBV9 and TRBJ1-1, with 11 bases identical to TRBD1. This CDR3 is built from 17 residues. From germline, CDR1 is SGDLS and CDR2 YYNGEE. Trimming took 0 bases from V and 4 from J; bases not matched to a gene: 8. As DNA, the CDR3 is TGTGCCAGCAGCGTAGAAGAGGACAGGGGGCTGATCACTGAAGCTTTCTTT. Residues: CASSVEEDRGLITEAFF. Full variable domain (missing parts from reference TRBV9 and TRBJ1-1): DSGVTQTPKHLITATGQRVTLRCSPRSGDLSVYWYQQSLDQGLQFLIQYYNGEERAKGNILERFSAQQFPDLHSELNLSSLELGDSALYFCASSVEEDRGLITEAFFGQGTRLTVV.

The chain joins TRBV7-9 to TRBJ2-3; 8 nucleotides line up with TRBD2. Trimming cost V 5 bases and J 5 bases; bases outside gene matches: 9. Germline-derived CDR1 and CDR2 are SEHNR and FQNEAQ (reference sequence). The CDR3 is 15 residues long. The DNA for the CDR3 is TGTGCCAGCAGCCCAACGGGACGGGGGGGAGATACGCAGTATTTT. Translation gives CASSPTGRGGDTQYF.

This clone was picked up a small number of times. The chain carries TRBV11-2 and TRBJ2-7, with a weak D call TRBD2 (5 bases). The CDR3 has 15 residues. Germline CDR1 reads SGHAT; CDR2 reads FQNNGV. The V end was cut by 0 bases, the J end by 2 bases, with 11 bases between. CDR3 sequence (DNA): TGTGCCAGCAGCTTAGACCCGGGAAAGGCCTACGAGCAGTACTTC. This sequence encodes CASSLDPGKAYEQYF.

The chain couples TRBV11-1 to TRBJ2-5; 10 positions agree with TRBD1. The CDR3 extends over 15 amino acids. The J segment lost 5 bases and the V segment lost 0 bases, leaving 3 bases of the junction unmatched. The germline V gene has CDR1 SGHAT and CDR2 FQDESV (reference sequence). The CDR3 reads CASSLARTGGETQYF. CDR3 sequence (DNA): TGTGCCAGCAGCTTAGCTCGGACAGGGGGTGAGACCCAGTACTTC.

The chain links TRBV6-5 to TRBJ1-4, with 10 bases fitting TRBD1. The CDR3 totals 15 residues. Germline trimming cut 11 bases from V and 10 bases from J; bases unmatched to any gene: 16. Germline values: CDR1 MNHEY, CDR2 SVGAGI. CDR3 sequence (DNA): TGTGCCTCGGTTCTTGGGGAGACAGGGGGCCTAAAACTGTTTTTT. Protein product: CASVLGETGGLKLFF.

The genes are TRBV6-2 or TRBV6-3 and TRBJ2-7, with D hard to call. CDR3 length: 12 amino acids. The germline V gene encodes CDR1 MNHEY and CDR2 SVGEGT. V gave up 5 bases and J gave up 6 bases, with 11 bases separating them. The DNA of the CDR3 is TGTGCCAGCAGTCCAACCCTACCCGAGCAGTACTTC. Translation gives CASSPTLPEQYF.

J is TRBJ1-2 and V is TRBV6-6, with no clear D. Germline V gives CDR1 MNHNY, CDR2 SVGAGI (reference sequence). The V and J ends lost 6 bases and 4 bases respectively, with 15 bases between them. This CDR3 spans 14 amino acids. For the CDR3, the DNA is TGTGCCAGCAGGACTGAATCAGCAATCTATGGCTACACCTTC. Translating it yields CASRTESAIYGYTF.

The DNA for the CDR3 is TGTGCCAGCAGTGACCCTTCCCAGGGGACTGAAGCTTTCTTT. Translating it yields CASSDPSQGTEAFF. This chain links TRBV6-1 with TRBJ1-1; D may be TRBD1 (6 bases). The CDR3 spans 14 residues. Germline CDR1 is MNHNS and CDR2 is SASEGT. Trimming took 3 bases from V and 5 from J, leaving 13 bases between them.

The chain recombines TRBV10-3 with TRBJ1-2, with 8 bases fitting TRBD1. With 3 bases clipped from V and 5 bases from J, the junction kept 14 bases outside the gene matches. From germline, CDR1 is ENHRY and CDR2 SYGVKD. The CDR3 runs 17 residues. The CDR3 sequence is CAISDAVLVRGRYGYTF. The CDR3, as DNA: TGTGCCATCAGTGATGCCGTGCTGGTCAGGGGGCGTTATGGCTACACCTTC.

The chain joins TRBV11-2 to TRBJ2-2, with D hard to call. Germline CDR1 is SGHAT and CDR2 is FQNNGV. The CDR3 contains 15 residues. Trimming cost V 5 bases and J 2 bases, with 12 bases left between them. The CDR3: CASSAGPLNTGELFF. The CDR3 DNA reads as TGTGCCAGCAGCGCAGGTCCCCTAAACACCGGGGAGCTGTTTTTT.

The chain combines TRBV30 with TRBJ2-4; unclear D gene. In germline, CDR1 is GTSNPN, CDR2 SVGIG (reference sequence). With 1 base removed from V and 7 bases from J, the gap between germline ends came to 14 bases. The CDR3 runs 14 residues. Here the CDR3 DNA reads TGTGCCTGGAGTGCAGGCCCTCATGGGAACATTCAGTACTTC. Translation gives CAWSAGPHGNIQYF.

J is TRBJ2-5 and V is TRBV19; 12 bases are a match to TRBD1. The CDR3 is 15 residues long. Per germline, CDR1 LNHDA and CDR2 SQIVND (reference sequence). V trimming: 3 bases; J trimming: 6 bases; junction bases outside the gene matches: 5. As DNA, the CDR3 is TGTGCCAGTAGTATTGGGACAGGGGGCGTAAAGACCCAGTACTTC. Translated: CASSIGTGGVKTQYF.

A word on this clone: This specimen includes other DNA sequences encoding the same CDR3. The chain recombines TRBV30 with TRBJ1-1; D gene uncertain. This CDR3 contains 11 residues. The V and J ends lost 2 bases and 4 bases respectively, with 5 bases between them. CDR1 and CDR2 from the germline V gene are GTSNPN and SVGIG (reference sequence). The DNA of the CDR3 is TGTGCCTGGAGTCTCAGCACTGAAGCTTTCTTT. Translating gives CAWSLSTEAFF.

The chain employs TRBV2 and TRBJ2-2; 11 nucleotides agree with TRBD1. V was clipped by 6 bases and J by 5 bases; unmatched bases: 2. Per germline, CDR1 SNHLY and CDR2 FYNNEI. The CDR3 has 14 residues. CDR3 DNA sequence: TGTGCCAGCAGGGGACAGGGGGGGACCGGGGAGCTGTTTTTT. Amino acid sequence: CASRGQGGTGELFF.

V is TRBV4-2 and J is TRBJ2-1; TRBD2 matches at 11 bases. Per the germline V gene, CDR1 is LGHNA and CDR2 is YNFKEQ. The V and J ends lost 4 bases and 8 bases, in that order; junction bases with no gene match: 10. The CDR3 totals 16 residues. CDR3 nucleotides: TGTGCCAGCAGCCCGATTTCACTAGCGGGAGACTATGAGCAGTTCTTC. This encodes CASSPISLAGDYEQFF.

This clone was observed once. The chain combines TRBV7-6 with TRBJ2-2; D is perhaps TRBD1 (6 bases). CDR3 length: 17 residues. Germline-derived CDR1 and CDR2 are SGHVS and FNYEAQ. Between the trimmed V and J ends, which lost 2 bases and 2 bases, there was a span of 15 bases. For the CDR3, the DNA is TGTGCCAGCAGCTTAAAACCCACAGGGCCAAACACCGGGGAGCTGTTTTTT. Its translation: CASSLKPTGPNTGELFF. Full variable domain (missing parts from reference TRBV7-6 and TRBJ2-2): GAGVSQSPRYKVTKRGQDVALRCDPISGHVSLYWYRQALGQGPEFLTYFNYEAQQDKSGLPNDRFSAERPEGSISTLTIQRTEQRDSAMYRCASSLKPTGPNTGELFFGEGSRLTVL.

CDR3 bases: TGTGCCAGCAGCTTGCGATCCAGGGACTATGGCTACACCTTC. This encodes CASSLRSRDYGYTF. V is TRBV5-6 and J is TRBJ1-2, with D tentatively TRBD1 (5 bases). The CDR3 has 14 residues. Germline-derived CDR1 and CDR2 are SGHDT and YYEEEE. Trimming stripped 1 base from V and 3 bases from J, with 10 bases between. The full variable domain, in which reference TRBV5-6 and TRBJ1-2 provide the parts outside the CDR3, is DAGVTQSPTHLIKTRGQQVTLRCSPKSGHDTVSWYQQALGQGPQFIFQYYEEEERQRGNFPDRFSGHQFPNYSSELNVNALLLGDSALYLCASSLRSRDYGYTFGSGTRLTVV.

This clone showed up just a few times. The chain recombines TRBV15 with TRBJ1-6; D perhaps matches TRBD1 (5 bases). The CDR3 length is 15 residues. CDR1 LNHNV and CDR2 YYDKDF come from the germline V gene (reference sequence). Trimming stripped 3 bases from V and 7 bases from J, with 13 bases between. CDR3 protein: CATSRFQGNNSPLHF. In DNA form, the CDR3 reads TGTGCCACCAGCAGGTTCCAGGGAAACAATTCACCCCTCCACTTT.

The chain links TRBV25-1 to TRBJ2-1; 8 bases fit TRBD2. CDR1 is MGHDK and CDR2 is SYGVNS in the germline V gene. This CDR3 is built from 17 residues. V dropped 2 bases and J dropped 0; count of bases not matched to a gene: 6. The CDR3 region has the DNA TGTGCCAGCAGTGAAGGGGTCGGGGGGGCCTCCTACAATGAGCAGTTCTTC. This encodes CASSEGVGGASYNEQFF.

This clone was detected only once. This chain connects TRBV11-3 to TRBJ2-2, with D perhaps TRBD2 (5 bases). CDR1 is SGHNT and CDR2 is YENEEA in the germline V gene. The CDR3 is made up of 14 amino acids. With 10 bases removed from V and 0 bases from J, the gap between germline ends came to 12 bases. CDR3 sequence: CATEGPTNTGELFF. The DNA for the CDR3 is TGTGCCACCGAGGGCCCCACGAACACCGGGGAGCTGTTTTTT.

The gene calls are TRBV4-1 and TRBJ1-5; perhaps TRBD1 as D (5 bases). Trimming pared 4 bases from V and 0 bases from J, leaving 10 bases between. The V gene's germline CDR1 is MGHRA and CDR2 YSYEKL. CDR3 length equals 15 residues. DNA for the CDR3: TGCGCCAGCAGCCTAGGAGACAGTAGCAATCAGCCCCAGCATTTT. Residues: CASSLGDSSNQPQHF.

The CDR3 nucleotides are TGTGCCAGCAGTGGGGGCCGAGTAGCGGGAACCTACGAGCAGTACTTC. Protein sequence: CASSGGRVAGTYEQYF. This chain joins TRBV6-1 and TRBJ2-7, with 8 bases fitting TRBD2. The CDR3 has 16 amino acids. CDR1 and CDR2 (germline): MNHNS, SASEGT. J lost 2 bases, V lost 4 bases, and 10 bases had no gene match.